This T cell receptor (beta chain) stems from a study of cytomegalovirus exposure and HLA in healthy donors. Whole-study findings and limits: Later on, a genetic analysis was performed. It linked a missense variant in DCLRE1C with V- and J-gene trimming of TCR beta.

Turning to this clone: Its antigen remains unknown.

The PCR contained 60 Vbeta and 13 Jbeta primers. Repertoires were generated with immunoSEQ multiplex PCR, while TCRdb's copy carries only in-frame clones and drops some. The sample holds almost 200,000 clones; 79% are singletons and the top ten take 4.4%. The CDR3 loop spans 15 amino acids. J was trimmed by 1 base and V by 8 bases; bases with no gene match: 11. CDR1 is MNHNS and CDR2 is SASEGT in the germline V gene. This clonotype was sampled from a woman younger than 45 in good health and CMV-seropositive. The chain uses TRBV6-1 and TRBJ2-7; 7 positions agree with TRBD2. Sequencing was performed on PBMCs. CDR3 nucleotide sequence: TGTGCCAGCCGGAGGGGCGGGGGAACGTCCTACGAGCAGTACTTC. Translating gives CASRRGGGTSYEQYF.